This is a list of T cell receptor beta chains from one sample in a study of T cell changes during pregnancy in multiple sclerosis. Assay: immunoSEQ multiplex PCR; the TCRdb copy retains only in-frame clones and omits some. The data hold just under 65,000 clones, with 90% to 95% observed a single time. Sequences were derived from peripheral blood, sampled in the third trimester of pregnancy. The source is a female donor in good health, enrolled as a control in a pregnancy study. CDR3s include the opening cysteine and the closing phenylalanine or tryptophan. D genes are given only for firm matches. Size is omitted from some rows. Given values are once, few, many or a class for expanded clones.

CDR3 protein,CDR3 DNA,D gene,clone size,J gene,CDR3 length,V gene
CASSLSGGQYNEQFF,TGTGCCAGCAGTTTGAGCGGGGGGCAATACAATGAGCAGTTCTTC,TRBD2,NA,TRBJ2-1,15,TRBV27
CASKSTGVPKQYF,TGTGCCAGCAAAAGTACAGGGGTCCCCAAGCAGTACTTC,TRBD1,once,TRBJ2-7,13,TRBV6-5
CASSGRQGETQYF,TGTGCCAGCAGTGGACGACAGGGAGAGACCCAGTACTTC,TRBD1,NA,TRBJ2-5,13,TRBV6-1
CASSSRQVSTDTQYF,TGCGCCAGCAGCTCGAGACAGGTATCCACAGATACGCAGTATTTT,NA,NA,TRBJ2-3,15,TRBV5-1
CASGEAGQETQYF,TGCGCCAGCGGCGAGGCAGGGCAAGAGACCCAGTACTTC,NA,NA,TRBJ2-5,13,TRBV5-1
CASSISGNQPQHF,TGTGCCAGTAGTATATCCGGCAATCAGCCCCAGCATTTT,NA,NA,TRBJ1-5,13,TRBV19
CASGGLAGGRYNEQFF,TGTGCCAGTGGCGGCCTAGCGGGAGGGCGCTACAATGAGCAGTTCTTC,TRBD2,NA,TRBJ2-1,16,TRBV19
CSARSGGEAGELFF,TGCAGCGCTCGGAGCGGGGGGGAGGCCGGGGAGCTGTTTTTT,TRBD2,NA,TRBJ2-2,14,TRBV29-1
CASSDRRNQPQHF,TGTGCCAGCAGTGACAGGCGCAATCAGCCCCAGCATTTT,NA,NA,TRBJ1-5,13,TRBV6-1
CASSTDRGINTGELFF,TGTGCCAGCAGCACGGACAGGGGGATAAACACCGGGGAGCTGTTTTTT,TRBD1,NA,TRBJ2-2,16,TRBV5-4
CASSLSPSSRSDTQYF,TGTGCCAGCAGCTTATCCCCTTCTAGCCGTTCAGATACGCAGTATTTT,NA,NA,TRBJ2-3,16,TRBV11-1
CASSPQWIERTGNTEAFF,TGTGCCAGCTCACCACAGTGGATTGAGAGGACAGGGAACACTGAAGCTTTCTTT,TRBD1,NA,TRBJ1-1,18,TRBV18
CASSKTLAGGQETQYF,TGTGCCAGCAGTAAAACGCTAGCGGGGGGGCAAGAGACCCAGTACTTC,TRBD2,NA,TRBJ2-5,16,TRBV2
CASSSGGSPYESGFF,TGTGCCAGCAGCTCAGGCGGGTCGCCTTATGAGAGTGGTTTCTTT,NA,NA,TRBJ1-1,15,TRBV7-6
CASKAGSNTDTQYF,TGTGCCAGCAAAGCGGGTTCAAACACAGATACGCAGTATTTT,NA,NA,TRBJ2-3,14,TRBV25-1
CASSLEDHSYEQYF,TGTGCCAGCAGCCTTGAGGATCACTCCTACGAGCAGTACTTC,NA,NA,TRBJ2-7,14,TRBV5-4
CASSERDRGVNIQYF,TGTGCCAGCAGTGAACGGGACAGGGGTGTGAACATTCAGTACTTC,TRBD1,NA,TRBJ2-4,15,TRBV2
CATSPPPDRGHPGELFF,TGTGCCACCAGCCCACCGCCCGACAGGGGGCATCCCGGGGAGCTGTTTTTT,TRBD1,NA,TRBJ2-2,17,TRBV15
CASSPLTSHENTEAFF,TGTGCCAGCTCACCCCTTACTTCCCACGAAAACACTGAAGCTTTCTTT,NA,NA,TRBJ1-1,16,TRBV18
CASSAQRTEGYGYTF,TGTGCCAGCAGCGCCCAGAGGACAGAAGGGTATGGCTACACCTTC,NA,once,TRBJ1-2,15,TRBV9
CASSLDPRYEQYF,TGTGCCAGCAGCTTAGACCCGCGCTACGAGCAGTACTTC,NA,NA,TRBJ2-7,13,TRBV11-2
CASSLSSEEETQYF,TGCGCCAGCAGCTTGAGTTCTGAGGAAGAGACCCAGTACTTC,NA,NA,TRBJ2-5,14,TRBV5-1
CASSPMGTSSVGELFF,TGTGCCAGCTCACCAATGGGGACTAGCTCCGTCGGGGAGCTGTTTTTT,TRBD2,NA,TRBJ2-2,16,TRBV18
CASTGQQTGEAFF,TGTGCCAGCACGGGACAGCAAACAGGGGAAGCTTTCTTT,TRBD1,NA,TRBJ1-1,13,TRBV7-9
CASSVGGGASQPQHF,TGTGCCAGCAGCGTAGGAGGAGGGGCCAGTCAGCCCCAGCATTTT,NA,NA,TRBJ1-5,15,TRBV9
CASSYVQGRDNSPLHF,TGTGCCAGCAGTTACGTTCAAGGGCGGGATAATTCACCCCTCCACTTT,NA,NA,TRBJ1-6,16,TRBV6-5
CASSPQGAIEQYF,TGTGCCAGCAGCCCACAGGGGGCCATCGAGCAGTACTTC,TRBD1,NA,TRBJ2-7,13,TRBV27
CASSPGETQYF,TGTGCCAGCAGCCCCGGGGAGACCCAGTACTTC,NA,NA,TRBJ2-5,11,TRBV7-8
CASRAGAVTSYNSPLHF,TGTGCCAGTCGGGCGGGGGCGGTCACCTCCTATAATTCACCCCTCCACTTT,NA,NA,TRBJ1-6,17,TRBV19
CASSYGRPTGELFF,TGTGCCAGCAGCTACGGGAGACCCACCGGGGAGCTGTTTTTT,NA,once,TRBJ2-2,14,TRBV7-6
CASSLGGLAGHNEQFF,TGTGCCAGCAGCTTAGGTGGTCTAGCGGGGCACAATGAGCAGTTCTTC,TRBD2,NA,TRBJ2-1,16,TRBV7-8
CASSQQGSADTQYF,TGTGCCAGCAGCCAACAGGGAAGCGCAGATACGCAGTATTTT,NA,NA,TRBJ2-3,14,TRBV6-5
CAISQGMDNQPQHF,TGTGCCATCAGTCAGGGGATGGACAATCAGCCCCAGCATTTT,NA,once,TRBJ1-5,14,TRBV10-3
CASARPGQGAGEQYF,TGTGCCAGCGCAAGGCCGGGACAGGGGGCGGGTGAGCAGTACTTC,TRBD1,NA,TRBJ2-7,15,TRBV27
CASRGQGDSPLHF,TGTGCCAGCAGGGGACAGGGAGATTCACCCCTCCACTTT,TRBD1,NA,TRBJ1-6,13,TRBV2
CASSPGTSVSEQYF,TGTGCTAGCAGTCCCGGGACTAGTGTATCCGAGCAGTACTTC,TRBD2,NA,TRBJ2-7,14,TRBV7-7
CASSYLKTGGTQYF,TGTGCCAGCAGTTATTTAAAGACGGGGGGTACGCAGTATTTT,TRBD2,NA,TRBJ2-3,14,TRBV27
CASSEGQGNYGYTF,TGTGCCAGCAGCGAGGGACAGGGGAACTATGGCTACACCTTC,TRBD1,NA,TRBJ1-2,14,TRBV9
CASSFGVLNTEAFF,TGCGCCAGCAGCTTCGGGGTGCTGAACACTGAAGCTTTCTTT,NA,NA,TRBJ1-1,14,TRBV5-1
CASSFVADGELFF,TGTGCCAGCAGTTTCGTAGCGGACGGGGAACTGTTTTTT,NA,NA,TRBJ1-4,13,TRBV27
CASSPSGSMNTEAFF,TGTGCCAGCAGCCCCAGCGGAAGCATGAACACTGAAGCTTTCTTT,NA,NA,TRBJ1-1,15,TRBV28
CATSRDASGGTDTQYF,TGTGCCACCAGCAGAGACGCTAGCGGAGGCACAGATACGCAGTATTTT,TRBD2,NA,TRBJ2-3,16,TRBV15
CASSGTTGYSPLHF,TGTGCCAGTTCTGGGACAACTGGATATTCACCCCTCCACTTT,NA,NA,TRBJ1-6,14,TRBV19
CASSAGQGPTRGTQYF,TGTGCCAGCAGCGCGGGACAGGGCCCTACCAGGGGGACCCAGTACTTC,TRBD1,NA,TRBJ2-5,16,TRBV7-2
CASTAPGDNSPLHF,TGTGCCAGCACGGCACCAGGCGATAATTCACCCCTCCACTTT,NA,once,TRBJ1-6,14,TRBV27
CASSSPADRPETQYF,TGTGCCAGCAGCTCTCCCGCTGACAGGCCAGAGACCCAGTACTTC,NA,NA,TRBJ2-5,15,TRBV7-2
CASSTNREMNYGYTF,TGTGCCAGCAGCACTAACAGGGAAATGAACTATGGCTACACCTTC,NA,NA,TRBJ1-2,15,TRBV5-8
CASSLGLAGVDEQFF,TGCGCCAGCAGTTTGGGACTAGCGGGAGTAGATGAGCAGTTCTTC,TRBD2,once,TRBJ2-1,15,TRBV5-1
CASSLLAHTGELFF,TGCGCCAGCAGCTTGCTAGCTCATACCGGGGAGCTGTTTTTT,NA,once,TRBJ2-2,14,TRBV5-1
CASSLTLAEPNTQYF,TGTGCCAGCAGTTTAACGTTAGCGGAGCCAAATACGCAGTATTTT,NA,NA,TRBJ2-3,15,TRBV27
CATSIEGTGNTIYF,TGTGCCACCAGCATCGAGGGCACGGGAAACACCATATATTTT,NA,NA,TRBJ1-3,14,TRBV15